This TCR beta chain was sequenced in a study of blood T cell repertoires in COVID-19. At the level of the study: COVID-19 samples collected from the United States, Italy and Spain covered acute and convalescent phases. T cells, B-cell-depleted T cells, or PBMCs provided the cDNA or gDNA that served as material.

Authors' processing steps: Amplifying reference gene primers gave estimates of nucleated cell counts. Clones were sequenced by immunoSEQ multiplex PCR, and TCRdb holds only the in-frame ones, with some missing. That table furnishes V, J and clone size, whereas the DNA furnished D and trimming. The data contain about 400,000 clones, around 90% of them singletons. Participants reported their clinical history, and cohort assignment relied on those reports. In the case of this clone: Other nucleotide sequences in the sample specify the same CDR3.

Deletions cut 3 bases from V and 1 base from J, with 9 bases between. The CDR3 contains 14 residues. CDR1 MNHNS and CDR2 SASEGT come from the germline V gene. The TCR originated in a woman in her 40s with acute COVID-19. The rearrangement joins TRBV6-1 to TRBJ1-1; no clear D. The specimen was PBMCs or T cells enriched from blood (not recorded which). CDR3 in DNA: TGTGCCAGCAGTGAGTTTACAAGGAACACTGAAGCTTTCTTT. This translates into CASSEFTRNTEAFF.